This TCR beta chain emerged from a study of shared clonotypes between healthy human individuals. Looked up from germline, CDR1 is SQVTM and CDR2 is ANQGSEA. Losses at the gene ends were 0 bases for V and 3 bases for J; bases not matched to a gene: 6. The CDR3 runs to 17 residues. Sequencing used immunoSEQ multiplex PCR; TCRdb keeps in-frame clones, though not all of them. The table lists a few hundred thousand clones, approximately 97% of them singletons. The TCR was taken from a woman in her 30s in good health. Source material: naive CD4+ T cells sorted from blood. Subset meaning: CD45RA+ positively selected. V is TRBV29-1 and J is TRBJ2-1; 12 bases are a match to TRBD2. CDR3 region: CSVEEGLAGGIYNEQFF. Here the CDR3 DNA reads TGCAGCGTTGAAGAGGGACTAGCGGGTGGAATCTACAATGAGCAGTTCTTC.